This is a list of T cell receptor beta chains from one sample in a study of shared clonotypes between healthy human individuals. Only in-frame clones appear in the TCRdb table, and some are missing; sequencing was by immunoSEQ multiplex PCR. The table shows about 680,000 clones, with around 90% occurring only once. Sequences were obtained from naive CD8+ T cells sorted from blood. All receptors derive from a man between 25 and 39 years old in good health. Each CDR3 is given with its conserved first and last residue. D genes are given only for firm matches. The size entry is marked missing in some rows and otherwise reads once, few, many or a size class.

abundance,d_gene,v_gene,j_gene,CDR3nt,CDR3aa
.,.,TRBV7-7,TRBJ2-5,TGTGCCATCCAGACAGAAAGTTTGACCCAGTACTTC,CAIQTESLTQYF
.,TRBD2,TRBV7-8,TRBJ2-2,TGTGCCAGCAAGGGACTAGTCGACCTGAGGGACACCGGGGAGCTGTTTTTT,CASKGLVDLRDTGELFF
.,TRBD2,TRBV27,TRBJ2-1,TGTGCCAGCAGTTTAGGTCGGGGAGGGTACAATGAGCAGTTCTTC,CASSLGRGGYNEQFF
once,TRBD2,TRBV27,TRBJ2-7,TGTGCCAGCAGGCTGACTAGCGGGAGTGGCTACGAGCAGTACTTC,CASRLTSGSGYEQYF
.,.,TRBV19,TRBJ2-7,TGTGCCAGTAGTATAGATTACCCTCGTCTGGGCTACGAGCAGTACTTC,CASSIDYPRLGYEQYF
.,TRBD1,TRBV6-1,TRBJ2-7,TGTGCCACCCGGGACAGGGGATCCTACGAGCAGTACTTC,CATRDRGSYEQYF
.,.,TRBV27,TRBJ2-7,TGTGCCAGCGGCAAATCGTCCTACGAGCAGTACTTC,CASGKSSYEQYF
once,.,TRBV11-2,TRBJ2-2,TGTGCCAGCAGCTTAGTGAAGGGAATCCGGACCGGGGAGCTGTTTTTT,CASSLVKGIRTGELFF
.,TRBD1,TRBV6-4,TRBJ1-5,TGTGCCAGCAGTTTCGGACAGGGTGGCCAGCCCCAGCATTTT,CASSFGQGGQPQHF
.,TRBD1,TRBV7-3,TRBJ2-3,TGTGCCAGCAGCCCCACAGGGGGCGGGGATACGCAGTATTTT,CASSPTGGGDTQYF
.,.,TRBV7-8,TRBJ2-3,TGTGCCAGCAGGGGTCTTCGCGGGACGACCACAGATACGCAGTATTTT,CASRGLRGTTTDTQYF
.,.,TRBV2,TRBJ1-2,TGTGCCGATCAGACAGATGGCTACACCTTC,CADQTDGYTF
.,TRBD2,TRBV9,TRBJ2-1,TGTGCCAGCAGCGTAGGGAGCGGGAGTGGTTACAATGAGCAGTTCTTC,CASSVGSGSGYNEQFF
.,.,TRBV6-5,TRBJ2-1,TGTGCCAGCAGTTACATGGGAGGTGAGCAGTTCTTC,CASSYMGGEQFF
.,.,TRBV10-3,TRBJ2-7,TGTGCCATCAGTGGGGCAGGGGAGTCTTCCTACGAGCAGTACTTC,CAISGAGESSYEQYF
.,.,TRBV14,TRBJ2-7,TGTGCCAGCAGCCAAGAAAACCGTGGGTACGAGCAGTACTTC,CASSQENRGYEQYF
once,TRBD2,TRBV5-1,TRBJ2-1,TGCGCCAGCAGCTGGAGGACTAGCGGGAGTGTCTACAATGAGCAGTTCTTC,CASSWRTSGSVYNEQFF
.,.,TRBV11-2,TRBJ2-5,TGTGCCAGCAGCTTAGGTAACCACGGGTTGGCGACCCAGTACTTC,CASSLGNHGLATQYF
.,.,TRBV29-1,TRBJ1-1,TGCAGCGTTCCTCTGGGCCCGGCGGCTTTCTTT,CSVPLGPAAFF
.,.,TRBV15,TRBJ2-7,TGTGCCACCAGTCCGGGACACTCCTACGAGCAGTACTTC,CATSPGHSYEQYF
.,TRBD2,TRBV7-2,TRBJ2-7,TGTGCCAGCAGCTTGGGCTTGAGCGGGAGCCCCTCCTACGAGCAGTACTTC,CASSLGLSGSPSYEQYF
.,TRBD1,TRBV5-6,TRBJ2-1,TGTGCCAGCAGCTTGGGGGGACAGGGGTACAATGAGCAGTTCTTC,CASSLGGQGYNEQFF
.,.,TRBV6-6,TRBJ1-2,TGTGCCAGCAGTTTAGGAAGGTACTACACCTTC,CASSLGRYYTF
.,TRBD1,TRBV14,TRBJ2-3,TGTGCCAGCAGCCAAACTCCGGGACAGGGTTTCACAGATACGCAGTATTTT,CASSQTPGQGFTDTQYF
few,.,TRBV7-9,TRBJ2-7,TGTGCCAGCAGCCGCAGGGAATACGAGCAGTACTTC,CASSRREYEQYF
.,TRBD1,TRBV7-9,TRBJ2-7,TGTGCCAGCAGCGGGAACAGGGGAAAACACGAGCAGTACTTC,CASSGNRGKHEQYF